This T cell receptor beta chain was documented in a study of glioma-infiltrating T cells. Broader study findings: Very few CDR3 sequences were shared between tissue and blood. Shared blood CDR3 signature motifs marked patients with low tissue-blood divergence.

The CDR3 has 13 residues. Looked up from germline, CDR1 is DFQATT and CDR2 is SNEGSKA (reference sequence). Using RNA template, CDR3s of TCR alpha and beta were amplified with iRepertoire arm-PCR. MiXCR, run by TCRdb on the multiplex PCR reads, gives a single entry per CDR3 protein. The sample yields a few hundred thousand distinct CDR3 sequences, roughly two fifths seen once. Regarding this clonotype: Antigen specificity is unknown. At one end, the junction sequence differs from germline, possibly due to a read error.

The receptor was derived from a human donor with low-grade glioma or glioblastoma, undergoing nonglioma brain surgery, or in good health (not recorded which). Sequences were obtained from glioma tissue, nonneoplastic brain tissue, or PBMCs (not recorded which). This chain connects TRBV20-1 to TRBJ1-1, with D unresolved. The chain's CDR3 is CSARVEAFTKAFF. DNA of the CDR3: TGCAGTGCTAGAGTGGAGGCTTTCACTAAAGCTTTCTTT.